This TCR beta chain originates from a study of human T cells and chemical hapten exposure. It was the library that attached unique molecular identifiers to individual cDNA molecules. TCRdb reprocessed the RACE reads via MiXCR and lists one record per CDR3 protein. The data hold approximately 90,000 distinct CDR3 sequences, with about 8.5% observed a single time. Time point defined: pre-sensitization, week 0. Treatment in this sample: therapeutic diphenylcyclopropenone sensitization with weekly scalp DPC. Those who donated were patients with alopecia, 18 to 70 years of age, and suitable for DPC. The CDR3 consists of 15 residues. The V and J ends lost 7 bases and 0 bases, in that order; junction bases with no gene match: 6. Germline V CDR1 and CDR2: MNHEY, SVGAGI.

The V gene is TRBV6-5, the J gene TRBJ2-5, with 9 bases matching TRBD1. This receptor was obtained from a man aged 35-49 years with alopecia areata. Some clones in this sample may be carry-over from other donors' samples. The sample was whole blood, taken in connection with sensitization to the hapten diphenylcyclopropenone (DPC). CDR3 loop: CASKVRDRDQETQYF. The CDR3 bases are TGTGCCAGCAAAGTACGGGACAGGGACCAAGAGACCCAGTACTTC.